Reported below is one TCR beta chain. This sample is part of a study of T cell changes during pregnancy in multiple sclerosis. The CDR3 sequence is 15 residues long. V lost 6 bases to trimming and J lost 0 bases, with 11 bases between them. Germline loops: CDR1 MNHGY, CDR2 SAAAGT. Produced via immunoSEQ multiplex PCR; TCRdb's table is partial and in-frame only. Of 30,000 or so clones in the sample, over 85% were seen once. The starting material was CD4+ T cells from peripheral blood mononuclear cells, obtained in the second trimester of pregnancy. The TCR comes from a female donor in good health, enrolled as a control in a pregnancy study. V and J are TRBV6-8 and TRBJ2-2; D possibly corresponds to TRBD2 (5 bases). DNA for the CDR3: TGTGCCAGCAGCAACGGGGTTTCGAACACCGGGGAGCTGTTTTTT. Translating it yields CASSNGVSNTGELFF.